The clone carrying this T cell receptor beta chain was seen only once. The germline CDR1 and CDR2 sequences are DFQATT and SNEGSKA (reference sequence). V was clipped by 5 bases and J by 1 base, with 21 bases between them. The CDR3 is made up of 16 amino acids. Primed by a sample-barcoded 5' primer and a J-beta primer mix, a second PCR proceeded for roughly 6 to 12 cycles. TCRdb used MiXCR to reprocess the 5' RACE reads, holding one entry per CDR3 protein. The table includes around 500,000 distinct CDR3 sequences, roughly a quarter detected once. This sample is drawn from a study of blood T cells in healthy people across ages. This sample also belongs to another study, concerning T cells of mothers and their children.

This receptor was taken from a boy between 2 and 10 years old in good health. V usage is TRBV20-1 and J usage is TRBJ2-7; either TRBD1 or TRBD2 may fit D (6 bases each). Source material: blood. The CDR3 region is CSAAGGGVKISYEQYF. The CDR3 DNA is TGCAGTGCTGCCGGGGGCGGAGTAAAGATATCCTACGAGCAGTACTTC.